This TCR beta chain was profiled in a study of cytomegalovirus exposure and HLA in healthy donors. Overall study findings and caveats: TCR beta chains numbering some 160 were designated cytomegalovirus-associated. Through in vitro validation, a few CMV-associated chains were shown to be specific for CMV antigens.

On this clone: Its specificity is not known.

PCR primers comprised 60 Vbeta and 13 Jbeta primers. Libraries were prepared by immunoSEQ multiplex PCR; TCRdb keeps only in-frame clonotypes and omits some of them. This sample has about 130,000 clones, with approximately 80% found just once. This CDR3 has 15 residues. Per the germline V gene, CDR1 is SGDLS and CDR2 is YYNGEE. V was shortened by 0 bases and J by 5 bases, with 11 bases between the two germline ends. This receptor was taken from a man aged 25 to 40 in good health and CMV-seropositive. The sample was PBMCs. The gene calls are TRBV9 and TRBJ2-2; D call uncertain. The CDR3 here is CASSVVSSGTGELFF. For the CDR3, the DNA is TGTGCCAGCAGCGTAGTCTCTTCCGGGACCGGGGAGCTGTTTTTT.